The 12 T cell receptor beta chains given below trace back to one sample, sequenced in a study of somatic mutations in cytotoxic T cells in rheumatoid arthritis. Only in-frame clones appear in the TCRdb table, and some are missing; sequencing was by immunoSEQ multiplex PCR. The sample lists 35,000 to 45,000 clones, about 84% seen once, with roughly 3.2% in the top ten. The sample was CD8+ T cells sorted from blood. These receptors came from a man aged 40-49 years in good health.

The chain uses TRBV7-2 and TRBJ2-7, with 15 nucleotides matching TRBD2. Trimming cost V 2 bases and J 7 bases; bases outside gene matches: 12. Germline CDR1 SGHTA, CDR2 FQGNSA. The CDR3 covers 18 residues. CDR3 DNA sequence: TGTGCCAGCAGCTTACCTGGCAAGGGACTAGCGGGAGGATGGGAGCAGTACTTC. Its translation: CASSLPGKGLAGGWEQYF.

This chain connects TRBV2 to TRBJ1-4; the D gene is possibly TRBD1 (5 bases). Trimming removed 7 bases from V and 2 bases from J, with 14 bases in between. This CDR3 is 15 amino acids long. Germline V gives CDR1 SNHLY, CDR2 FYNNEI. Here the CDR3 reads CASIHGGETNEKLFF. CDR3 nucleotides: TGTGCCAGCATCCATGGGGGGGAGACTAATGAAAAACTGTTTTTT.

V gene TRBV2 combines with J gene TRBJ2-7, with 12 bases identical to TRBD1. Germline-derived CDR1 and CDR2 are SNHLY and FYNNEI. The CDR3 is made up of 14 amino acids. The trim removed 6 bases at V and 4 bases at J, leaving 4 bases unmatched. The CDR3 region has the DNA TGTGCCAGCAGATGGGGACAGGGGGCTTACGAGCAGTACTTC. The encoded protein is CASRWGQGAYEQYF.

This clone was seen a handful of times. J is TRBJ2-1 and V is TRBV7-9; TRBD2 matches 7 bases. The CDR3 loop spans 12 amino acids. V gave up 2 bases and J gave up 10 bases; unmatched junction bases: 2. CDR1 and CDR2 (germline): SEHNR, FQNEAQ (reference sequence). The CDR3 is CASSLRGLEQFF. In nucleotides, the CDR3 is TGTGCCAGCAGCTTAAGGGGACTAGAGCAGTTCTTC. The full variable domain, its missing parts supplied by reference TRBV7-9 and TRBJ2-1, is DTGVSQNPRHKITKRGQNVTFRCDPISEHNRLYWYRQTLGQGPEFLTYFQNEAQLEKSRLLSDRFSAERPKGSFSTLEIQRTEQGDSAMYLCASSLRGLEQFFGPGTRLTVL.

The rearrangement uses TRBV4-1 and TRBJ2-5; the match to TRBD2 covers 11 bases. The CDR3 consists of 15 residues. Per germline, CDR1 MGHRA and CDR2 YSYEKL. V lost 0 bases to trimming and J lost 5 bases; unmatched junction nucleotides: 2. CDR3 amino acids: CASSQELAGGETQYF. In DNA form, the CDR3 reads TGCGCCAGCAGCCAAGAATTAGCGGGGGGGGAGACCCAGTACTTC.

This clone occurred once. The genes are TRBV28 and TRBJ2-7; the D is unclear. CDR3 length: 13 amino acids. Germline loops: CDR1 MDHEN, CDR2 SYDVKM. Trimming stripped 5 bases from V and 3 bases from J, with 11 bases between. The CDR3 protein is CASSPTGYYEQYF. DNA for the CDR3: TGTGCCAGCAGTCCCACTGGGTACTACGAGCAGTACTTC.

J is TRBJ2-1 and V is TRBV27; 9 nucleotides agree with TRBD2. The CDR3 has 16 residues. The V gene end was trimmed by 5 bases and the J gene end by 15 bases; junction bases not matched to a gene: 20. Looked up from germline, CDR1 is MNHEY and CDR2 is SMNVEV (reference sequence). CDR3 sequence reads: CASSPTGVAGALDLFF. DNA of the CDR3: TGTGCCAGCAGTCCGACGGGGGTAGCGGGAGCACTAGATCTGTTCTTC.

This chain connects TRBV7-2 to TRBJ2-7; 11 bases are shared with TRBD1. Germline values: CDR1 SGHTA, CDR2 FQGNSA. J lost 2 bases, V lost 7 bases, and 13 bases had no gene match. There are 17 residues in the CDR3. The CDR3 nucleotides are TGTGCCAGCACCGGACAGGGGGCGAGAGCGGGACCCTACGAGCAGTACTTC. It codes for CASTGQGARAGPYEQYF.

This chain joins TRBV6-1 and TRBJ2-1, with D perhaps matching TRBD2 (5 bases). CDR1 is MNHNS and CDR2 is SASEGT in the germline V gene. The V end was cut by 8 bases, the J end by 4 bases, with 18 bases between. The CDR3 consists of 15 residues. The CDR3 region has the DNA TGTGCCAGCGGCGAAACAGCGGCGGTATACAATGAGCAGTTCTTC. Protein sequence: CASGETAAVYNEQFF.

This chain connects TRBV28 to TRBJ2-7; weak D call: TRBD2 (5 bases). Trimming pared 3 bases from V and 6 bases from J, leaving 9 bases between. The CDR3 is made up of 12 amino acids. The germline V gene has CDR1 MDHEN and CDR2 SYDVKM. The CDR3 DNA sequence: TGTGCCAGCAGTTTGCTAGGGAGCGAGCAGTACTTC. Its protein is CASSLLGSEQYF.

The chain carries TRBV4-1 and TRBJ2-2, with 7 bases matching TRBD1. Germline CDR1 is MGHRA and CDR2 is YSYEKL. V shed 3 bases and J 3 bases; nucleotides not matched to a gene: 4. This CDR3 region has 15 residues. CDR3 nucleotides: TGCGCCAGCAGCCAGGGACAGTCCGACACCGGGGAGCTGTTTTTT. This encodes CASSQGQSDTGELFF.

The rearrangement uses TRBV28 and TRBJ2-7; D unclear. This CDR3 is 14 amino acids long. V lost 3 bases and J 3 bases, leaving 12 bases between the germline ends. Germline V lookup: CDR1 MDHEN, CDR2 SYDVKM. CDR3 region: CASSFTIAHYEQYF. In nucleotides, the CDR3 is TGTGCCAGCAGTTTTACGATAGCACACTACGAGCAGTACTTC.